The 15 T cell receptor beta chains below were found in one sample sequenced in a study of human T cells and chemical hapten exposure. Described time point: healthy volunteer bleed at 6 weeks. Total RNA extraction was carried out from unfractionated whole blood. TCRdb independently ran MiXCR on the RACE reads; one entry per CDR3 protein. This table holds 60,000 to 80,000 distinct CDR3 sequences, under 7.5% found once. The specimen was whole blood. These receptors all stem from a female donor in good health. Some clones in this sample may be carry-over from other donors' samples.

Only one count was recorded for this clonotype. This may be a read error, as it is one base from a much larger clone. The gene calls are TRBV10-2 and TRBJ2-3; D remains ambiguous. The V gene lost 5 bases and the J gene lost 4 bases, with 13 bases spanning the gap. Germline CDR1 WSHSY, CDR2 SAAADI. The CDR3 extends over 14 amino acids. DNA of the CDR3: TGCGCCAGCAGTCCCCGCCCGGGTTCAGATACGCAGTATTTT. Protein: CASSPRPGSDTQYF.

This clonotype showed up just a few times. The J gene is TRBJ1-4, the V gene TRBV19; unclear D gene. The CDR3 totals 15 residues. V lost 3 bases and J lost 4, with 12 bases in between. Germline loops: CDR1 LNHDA, CDR2 SQIVND (reference sequence). The CDR3 bases are TGTGCCAGTAGTATCGACACGTCCCTTAATGAAAAACTGTTTTTT. Its translation: CASSIDTSLNEKLFF. Full variable domain (remainder filled in from reference TRBV19 and TRBJ1-4): DGGITQSPKYLFRKEGQNVTLSCEQNLNHDAMYWYRQDPGQGLRLIYYSQIVNDFQKGDIAEGYSVSREKKESFPLTVTSAQKNPTAFYLCASSIDTSLNEKLFFGSGTQLSVL.

The rearrangement joins TRBV15 to TRBJ1-5; 8 bases are a match to TRBD1. The ends lost 3 bases at V and 4 bases at J; junction bases unmatched: 11. The length of the CDR3 is 17 residues. From germline, CDR1 is LNHNV and CDR2 YYDKDF (reference sequence). Written as DNA, the CDR3 is TGTGCCACCAGCAGTACCCCCGGGACAGGTTTGAATCAGCCCCAGCATTTT. It encodes CATSSTPGTGLNQPQHF.

The chain couples TRBV2 to TRBJ2-5; maybe TRBD2 (5 bases). The CDR3 sequence is 14 residues long. The germline V and J ends were trimmed by 10 bases and 5 bases, with 20 bases remaining between them. Germline CDR1 SNHLY, CDR2 FYNNEI. CDR3 DNA sequence: TGTGCCACCAAACTAGGCGGGTCCCCCGAGACCCAGTACTTC. Translated, it gives CATKLGGSPETQYF.

This clonotype was recorded many times. V is TRBV20-1 and J is TRBJ2-7, with D possibly TRBD1 on 7 matching bases. V lost 7 bases and J 3 bases, leaving 13 bases between the germline ends. The germline gives CDR1 DFQATT, CDR2 SNEGSKA (reference sequence). The CDR3 runs 12 residues. CDR3 DNA sequence: TGCAGTGTCCGGCGGGACAGCTACGAGCAGTACTTC. Its protein product is CSVRRDSYEQYF.

This clonotype was observed at least ten times. The genes are TRBV30 and TRBJ1-2; D perhaps matches TRBD1 (6 bases). Germline CDR1 is GTSNPN and CDR2 is SVGIG (reference sequence). Between the trimmed V and J ends, which lost 0 bases and 4 bases, there was a span of 18 bases. CDR3 size: 16 residues. CDR3 DNA sequence: TGTGCCTGGAGTGTAAGGGGACCGACAGGAACCTATGGCTACACCTTC. Protein product: CAWSVRGPTGTYGYTF.

This clonotype has a count of ten or more. In DNA form, the CDR3 reads TGTGCCAGTAGTATAGGCGGCTTTAGCAATCAGCCCCAGCATTTT. Protein product: CASSIGGFSNQPQHF. The chain is built from TRBV19 and TRBJ1-5; D remains ambiguous. Germline CDR1 reads LNHDA; CDR2 reads SQIVND (reference sequence). This CDR3 contains 15 residues. The ends were cut back, 1 base at V and 0 bases at J, with 7 bases in the middle.

This clonotype has just a few counts. The rearrangement joins TRBV29-1 to TRBJ2-1; the D is unclear. The CDR3 consists of 11 residues. V was shortened by 1 base and J by 9 bases, with 7 bases between the two germline ends. Germline lookup yields CDR1 SQVTM and CDR2 ANQGSEA. The CDR3 here is CSVEVVAEQFF. Written as DNA, the CDR3 is TGCAGCGTTGAAGTGGTTGCTGAGCAGTTCTTC.

The J gene is TRBJ1-3, the V gene TRBV5-4; TRBD1 matches 12 bases. The V gene's germline CDR1 is SGHNT and CDR2 YYREEE (reference sequence). The V and J ends lost 4 bases and 4 bases, in that order; junction bases with no gene match: 3. The CDR3 is 15 amino acids. DNA of the CDR3: TGTGCCAGCAGCCGGGACAGGGGGCGAGGAAACACCATATATTTT. It is translated as CASSRDRGRGNTIYF.

There are many counts of this clonotype. The V and J genes are TRBV28 and TRBJ2-7, with a weak D call TRBD1 (6 bases). Per germline, CDR1 MDHEN and CDR2 SYDVKM. Trimming left V 4 bases short and J 7 bases short, with 8 bases between. This CDR3 region has 11 residues. The CDR3 sequence: CASSYRDEQYF. In DNA form, the CDR3 reads TGTGCCAGCAGTTACAGGGATGAGCAGTACTTC.

This clonotype was counted at least ten times. The V and J genes are TRBV20-1 and TRBJ1-1; maybe TRBD1 (6 bases). Germline V gene data show CDR1 as DFQATT and CDR2 as SNEGSKA (reference sequence). Trimming left V 6 bases short and J 5 bases short, with 19 bases between. The CDR3 runs 14 residues. CDR3 loop: CSAPTGGRWTEAFF. CDR3 DNA: TGCAGTGCCCCTACGGGGGGCCGGTGGACTGAAGCTTTCTTT.

This clonotype was counted at least ten times. The chain has TRBV28 and TRBJ2-5, with D hard to call. The CDR3 has 16 amino acids. The germline CDR1 and CDR2 sequences are MDHEN and SYDVKM. Trimming pared 6 bases from V and 5 bases from J, leaving 22 bases between. The CDR3 DNA is TGTGCCAGCAGCCCGACCACGTCGTCGAGGCTGGAGACCCAGTACTTC. Translation gives CASSPTTSSRLETQYF.

The gene calls are TRBV12-3 or TRBV12-4 and TRBJ2-7, with 8 bases aligning to TRBD2. The CDR3 contains 14 residues. The V segment lost 5 bases and the J segment 5 bases; nucleotides outside the gene matches: 8. DNA of the CDR3: TGTGCCAGCAGTCCAGTGAGAGCGGGAGACGAGCAGTACTTC. Translation: CASSPVRAGDEQYF.

The chain carries TRBV3-1 and TRBJ1-1; D not resolved. Trimming shortened V by 4 bases and J by 2 bases, and 17 bases separated the two germline ends. Germline CDR1 LGHDT, CDR2 YNNKEL (reference sequence). The CDR3 length is 16 residues. The CDR3: CASSPLVSNGNTEAFF. The CDR3 bases are TGTGCCAGCAGCCCCCTGGTTTCCAACGGAAACACTGAAGCTTTCTTT.

CDR3 loop: CASSLGQGLDEQFF. DNA of the CDR3: TGTGCCAGCAGCTTGGGACAGGGTCTGGATGAGCAGTTCTTC. V and J are TRBV11-2 and TRBJ2-1; 9 bases fit TRBD1. V shed 3 bases and J 8 bases; nucleotides not matched to a gene: 5. Germline V gives CDR1 SGHAT, CDR2 FQNNGV. The CDR3 consists of 14 residues. Looking up the rest from reference TRBV11-2 and TRBJ2-1 gives the full variable domain: EAGVAQSPRYKIIEKRQSVAFWCNPISGHATLYWYQQILGQGPKLLIQFQNNGVVDDSQLPKDRFSAERLKGVDSTLKIQPAKLEDSAVYLCASSLGQGLDEQFFGPGTRLTVL.